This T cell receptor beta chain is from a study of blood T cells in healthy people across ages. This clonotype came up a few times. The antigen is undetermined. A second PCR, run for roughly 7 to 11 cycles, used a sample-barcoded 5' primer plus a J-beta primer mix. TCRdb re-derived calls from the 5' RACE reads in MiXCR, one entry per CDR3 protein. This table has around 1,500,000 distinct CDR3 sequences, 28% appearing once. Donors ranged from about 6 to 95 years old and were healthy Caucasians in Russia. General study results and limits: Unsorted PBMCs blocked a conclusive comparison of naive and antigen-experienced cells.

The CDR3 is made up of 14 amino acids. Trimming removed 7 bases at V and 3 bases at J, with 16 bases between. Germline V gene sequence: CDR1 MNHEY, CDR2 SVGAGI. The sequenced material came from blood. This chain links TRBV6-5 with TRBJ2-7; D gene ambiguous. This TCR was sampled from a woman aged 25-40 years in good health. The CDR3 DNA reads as TGTGCCAGCATGGGGTCGAATGACGTCTACGAGCAGTACTTC. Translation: CASMGSNDVYEQYF.